The clone carrying this T cell receptor (beta chain) has just a few counts. Its antigen is not identified. Caucasian heritage predominated among both patients and controls. The sample comes from a study of T cell clonality in common variable immunodeficiency. Study findings and constraints: Authors noted CVID clonality's cause needs subpopulation repertoire sequencing. TCRbeta clonality was increased in CVID versus healthy controls. Reportedly, TCR beta sequences from common variable immunodeficiency showed fewer deletions and N-nucleotide insertions.

Profiling relied on immunoSEQ multiplex PCR, and the TCRdb table lists in-frame clones only, not all of them. The repertoire yields approximately 14,000 clones, none seen only once; the top ten contain approximately 12%. The receptor was isolated from a human donor with common variable immunodeficiency. Sequencing input: peripheral blood mononuclear cells.

CDR3 amino acids: CASSPRQGMVETQYF. The CDR3 bases that were read are TGTGCCAGCAGCCCCCGACAGGGGATGGTGGAGACC. The V gene is TRBV7-8, the J gene TRBJ2-5; 8 bases are a match to TRBD1. The read ends 3 residues early relative to the CDR3; the germline J gene fills the gap. V lost 5 bases and J lost 5; bases outside the gene matches: 10. Germline CDR1 reads SGHVS; CDR2 reads FQNEAQ. CDR3 length: 15 residues.